The T cell receptor (beta chain) described here comes from a study of blood T cell repertoires in COVID-19. At the level of the study: Sites in the United States, Italy and Spain provided acute and convalescent COVID-19 samples. Sources were T cells, B-cell-depleted T cells, or PBMCs; the material itself was cDNA or gDNA.

This CDR3 contains 19 residues. Germline lookup yields CDR1 MDHEN and CDR2 SYDVKM. The ends lost 5 bases at V and 2 bases at J; junction bases unmatched: 20. This clone was recorded once. Methods used by the authors: Reference gene primer amplification in the assay estimated nucleated cell counts. TCRdb's copy holds only in-frame clones and misses some; the assay was immunoSEQ multiplex PCR. V and J calls and clone size are those listed in that table; D and trimming were worked out from the DNA. The table shows tens of thousands of clones, with about 86% occurring only once. Sequencing was carried out using peripheral blood. The origin of this receptor is a man aged 45-65 years with acute or convalescent COVID-19. V is TRBV28 and J is TRBJ2-5; 7 bases line up with TRBD2. The CDR3 loop reads CASSPYGGSIGLGQETQYF. The CDR3 nucleotides read TGTGCCAGCAGTCCCTATGGCGGGAGTATAGGCTTGGGGCAAGAGACCCAGTACTTC.